Listed below are T cell receptor beta chains from one sample, sequenced in a study of human T cells and chemical hapten exposure. Each CDR3 protein is one row after TCRdb ran MiXCR on the RACE reads. The sample records tens of thousands of distinct CDR3 sequences, roughly 10% being singletons. The starting material was whole blood, obtained in connection with sensitization to the hapten diphenylcyclopropenone (DPC). These TCRs come from a woman aged 55 to 70 with alopecia areata. Some clones in this sample may be carry-over from other donors' samples. Each CDR3 is given with its conserved first and last residue. The order of the fields is V gene, J gene, clone size, D gene, CDR3 protein, CDR3 DNA. D genes are given only for firm matches. Not all rows give a size; the values are once, few, many and, for expanded clones, a class.

v_call: TRBV5-1; j_call: TRBJ1-6; clone_size: few; d_call: NA; cdr3_aa: CASSQEGNGFPYNSPLHF; cdr3_nt: TGCGCCAGCAGCCAAGAGGGAAATGGATTTCCCTATAATTCACCCCTCCACTTT
v_call: TRBV7-9; j_call: TRBJ1-5; clone_size: many; d_call: NA; cdr3_aa: CASSLGSHSNQPQHF; cdr3_nt: TGTGCCAGCAGTCTCGGGTCCCATAGCAATCAGCCCCAGCATTTT
v_call: TRBV7-2; j_call: TRBJ2-7; clone_size: NA; d_call: NA; cdr3_aa: CASSLGSGVEQYF; cdr3_nt: TGTGCCAGCAGCTTAGGATCAGGGGTTGAGCAGTACTTC
v_call: TRBV2; j_call: TRBJ1-5; clone_size: NA; d_call: NA; cdr3_aa: CASSEGYSNQPQHF; cdr3_nt: TGTGCCAGCAGTGAGGGGTATAGCAATCAGCCCCAGCATTTT
v_call: TRBV19; j_call: TRBJ1-4; clone_size: NA; d_call: NA; cdr3_aa: CASRLVVGEKLFF; cdr3_nt: TGTGCCAGTAGGCTCGTCGTGGGAGAAAAACTGTTTTTT
v_call: TRBV20-1; j_call: TRBJ2-3; clone_size: NA; d_call: NA; cdr3_aa: CSATRFGGHTGTDTQYF; cdr3_nt: TGCAGTGCTACCCGCTTTGGGGGGCATACTGGCACAGATACGCAGTATTTT
v_call: TRBV18; j_call: TRBJ1-2; clone_size: few; d_call: NA; cdr3_aa: CASSPTVEQVSGGYTF; cdr3_nt: TGTGCCAGCTCACCAACCGTGGAGCAAGTTTCTGGAGGCTACACCTTC
v_call: TRBV6-2/TRBV6-3; j_call: TRBJ1-5; clone_size: NA; d_call: NA; cdr3_aa: CASSDGQPQHF; cdr3_nt: TGTGCCAGCAGTGATGGGCAGCCCCAGCATTTT
v_call: TRBV6-6; j_call: TRBJ1-1; clone_size: many; d_call: NA; cdr3_aa: CASSYQGTDTEAFF; cdr3_nt: TGTGCCAGCAGTTACCAGGGAACTGACACTGAAGCTTTCTTT
v_call: TRBV2; j_call: TRBJ2-5; clone_size: many; d_call: TRBD1; cdr3_aa: CASNTGGAWETQYF; cdr3_nt: TGTGCCAGCAATACAGGGGGCGCGTGGGAGACCCAGTACTTC
v_call: TRBV29-1; j_call: TRBJ2-5; clone_size: many; d_call: NA; cdr3_aa: CSVELGGETQYF; cdr3_nt: TGCAGCGTTGAACTGGGGGGAGAGACCCAGTACTTC
v_call: TRBV30; j_call: TRBJ2-2; clone_size: NA; d_call: NA; cdr3_aa: CAWRWGPGQTNTGELFF; cdr3_nt: TGTGCCTGGAGGTGGGGGCCCGGACAGACCAACACCGGGGAGCTGTTTTTT
v_call: TRBV7-9; j_call: TRBJ2-4; clone_size: many; d_call: NA; cdr3_aa: CASSLGRGKYF; cdr3_nt: TGTGCCAGCAGCTTAGGCAGGGGAAAGTACTTC
v_call: TRBV7-9; j_call: TRBJ1-1; clone_size: NA; d_call: TRBD1; cdr3_aa: CASSSKPRTGPEAFF; cdr3_nt: TGTGCCAGCAGCTCCAAACCTAGGACAGGGCCTGAAGCTTTCTTT
v_call: TRBV18; j_call: TRBJ1-5; clone_size: many; d_call: NA; cdr3_aa: CASSPAQGRNQPQHF; cdr3_nt: TGTGCCAGCTCACCAGCGCAGGGCCGCAATCAGCCCCAGCATTTT
v_call: TRBV20-1; j_call: TRBJ1-1; clone_size: NA; d_call: NA; cdr3_aa: CSASIQGVRAGEAFF; cdr3_nt: TGCAGTGCTAGCATACAGGGAGTTAGGGCCGGAGAAGCTTTCTTT
v_call: TRBV5-8; j_call: TRBJ1-5; clone_size: many; d_call: NA; cdr3_aa: CASSYLGQPQHF; cdr3_nt: TGTGCCAGCAGCTACTTGGGCCAGCCCCAGCATTTT
v_call: TRBV9; j_call: TRBJ2-3; clone_size: NA; d_call: NA; cdr3_aa: CASSSPSVLGDTQYF; cdr3_nt: TGTGCCAGCAGCTCTCCTTCTGTATTAGGGGATACGCAGTATTTT
v_call: TRBV12-3/TRBV12-4; j_call: TRBJ1-5; clone_size: NA; d_call: NA; cdr3_aa: CASSFSGRGGQPQHF; cdr3_nt: TGTGCCAGCAGTTTTAGTGGACGCGGAGGTCAGCCCCAGCATTTT
v_call: TRBV2; j_call: TRBJ2-1; clone_size: NA; d_call: TRBD2; cdr3_aa: CASSAQAGQYNEQFF; cdr3_nt: TGTGCCAGCAGTGCCCAAGCGGGGCAATACAATGAGCAGTTCTTC
v_call: TRBV19; j_call: TRBJ1-2; clone_size: NA; d_call: NA; cdr3_aa: CASSRRDSANYGYTF; cdr3_nt: TGTGCCAGTAGTCGTCGGGACTCTGCTAACTATGGCTACACCTTC
v_call: TRBV5-1; j_call: TRBJ2-1; clone_size: few; d_call: TRBD2; cdr3_aa: CASSLALAGGGTYNEQFF; cdr3_nt: TGCGCCAGCAGCTTGGCCCTAGCGGGGGGTGGCACCTACAATGAGCAGTTCTTC
v_call: TRBV7-3; j_call: TRBJ2-5; clone_size: few; d_call: TRBD1; cdr3_aa: CASSVTGQGAETQYF; cdr3_nt: TGTGCCAGCAGCGTAACGGGACAGGGGGCAGAGACCCAGTACTTC
v_call: TRBV12-3/TRBV12-4; j_call: TRBJ1-2; clone_size: NA; d_call: NA; cdr3_aa: CASSLQGLDGYTF; cdr3_nt: TGTGCCAGCAGTCTACAAGGACTGGACGGCTACACCTTC
v_call: TRBV20-1; j_call: TRBJ2-1; clone_size: NA; d_call: NA; cdr3_aa: CSAVDHNEQFF; cdr3_nt: TGCAGTGCTGTGGACCACAATGAGCAGTTCTTC
v_call: TRBV10-3; j_call: TRBJ2-1; clone_size: few; d_call: TRBD1; cdr3_aa: CAIIPDRGGNEQFF; cdr3_nt: TGTGCCATCATTCCGGACAGGGGGGGCAATGAGCAGTTCTTC
v_call: TRBV2; j_call: TRBJ1-4; clone_size: NA; d_call: TRBD1; cdr3_aa: CASTGQGDEKLFF; cdr3_nt: TGTGCCAGCACCGGACAGGGAGATGAAAAACTGTTTTTT
v_call: TRBV29-1; j_call: TRBJ1-4; clone_size: many; d_call: NA; cdr3_aa: CSVDRGNEKLFF; cdr3_nt: TGCAGCGTTGACCGGGGAAATGAAAAACTGTTTTTT
v_call: TRBV3-1; j_call: TRBJ2-3; clone_size: NA; d_call: NA; cdr3_aa: CASSPTARAPVTDTQYF; cdr3_nt: TGTGCCAGCAGCCCGACCGCCAGGGCCCCCGTCACAGATACGCAGTATTTT
v_call: TRBV2; j_call: TRBJ1-1; clone_size: many; d_call: NA; cdr3_aa: CASSEGWGAYTEAFF; cdr3_nt: TGTGCCAGCAGTGAAGGTTGGGGGGCGTACACTGAAGCTTTCTTT
v_call: TRBV4-1; j_call: TRBJ2-3; clone_size: few; d_call: TRBD2; cdr3_aa: CASSQDVGTREYF; cdr3_nt: TGCGCCAGCAGCCAAGATGTGGGGACTAGGGAGTATTTT
v_call: TRBV9; j_call: TRBJ2-3; clone_size: NA; d_call: NA; cdr3_aa: CASSVEAKNTDTQYF; cdr3_nt: TGTGCCAGCAGCGTAGAGGCCAAAAACACAGATACGCAGTATTTT
v_call: TRBV2; j_call: TRBJ1-1; clone_size: few; d_call: NA; cdr3_aa: CASRPQINTEAFF; cdr3_nt: TGTGCCAGCAGACCACAGATTAACACTGAAGCTTTCTTT
v_call: TRBV6-1; j_call: TRBJ2-4; clone_size: NA; d_call: NA; cdr3_aa: CASRPYSVLTLAKNIQYF; cdr3_nt: TGTGCCAGCAGGCCATATTCGGTTCTTACTCTAGCCAAAAACATTCAGTACTTC
v_call: TRBV27; j_call: TRBJ2-1; clone_size: few; d_call: NA; cdr3_aa: CATLLRGVNEQFF; cdr3_nt: TGTGCCACCCTACTTAGGGGAGTAAATGAGCAGTTCTTC
v_call: TRBV18; j_call: TRBJ1-2; clone_size: many; d_call: TRBD1; cdr3_aa: CASSAFGTGSTNYGYTF; cdr3_nt: TGTGCCAGCTCAGCATTTGGGACAGGCTCGACGAACTATGGCTACACCTTC
v_call: TRBV6-6; j_call: TRBJ2-3; clone_size: few; d_call: NA; cdr3_aa: CASSYRQQSTDTQYF; cdr3_nt: TGTGCCAGCAGTTACAGGCAGCAATCCACAGATACGCAGTATTTT
v_call: TRBV18; j_call: TRBJ1-1; clone_size: many; d_call: TRBD1; cdr3_aa: CASSPVNRGLTEAFF; cdr3_nt: TGTGCCAGCTCACCAGTAAACAGGGGGCTGACTGAAGCTTTCTTT
v_call: TRBV12-3/TRBV12-4; j_call: TRBJ1-2; clone_size: few; d_call: NA; cdr3_aa: CASSLAPVGGYGYTF; cdr3_nt: TGTGCCAGCAGTTTAGCGCCCGTGGGAGGCTATGGCTACACCTTC
v_call: TRBV20-1; j_call: TRBJ2-1; clone_size: few; d_call: NA; cdr3_aa: CSAANSDSHFNEQFF; cdr3_nt: TGCAGTGCTGCTAACTCGGATTCACATTTCAATGAGCAGTTCTTC
v_call: TRBV11-3; j_call: TRBJ2-1; clone_size: NA; d_call: TRBD1; cdr3_aa: CASSLGRGPRYNEQFF; cdr3_nt: TGTGCCAGCAGCTTAGGCAGGGGGCCCCGGTACAATGAGCAGTTCTTC
v_call: TRBV3-1; j_call: TRBJ2-7; clone_size: NA; d_call: TRBD1; cdr3_aa: CASNPQGVNEQYF; cdr3_nt: TGTGCCTCAAACCCGCAGGGGGTCAACGAGCAGTACTTC
v_call: TRBV5-1; j_call: TRBJ2-7; clone_size: few; d_call: NA; cdr3_aa: CASSNSYEQYF; cdr3_nt: TGCGCCAGCAGCAACTCCTACGAGCAGTACTTC
v_call: TRBV15; j_call: TRBJ1-6; clone_size: few; d_call: NA; cdr3_aa: CATSRTGFNSPLHF; cdr3_nt: TGTGCCACCAGCAGAACAGGGTTTAATTCACCCCTCCACTTT
v_call: TRBV5-5; j_call: TRBJ1-4; clone_size: many; d_call: NA; cdr3_aa: CASSLRQEVEKLFF; cdr3_nt: TGTGCCAGCAGCTTAAGACAGGAGGTTGAAAAACTGTTTTTT
v_call: TRBV7-8; j_call: TRBJ2-2; clone_size: NA; d_call: TRBD1; cdr3_aa: CASSLGDSRWAGELFF; cdr3_nt: TGTGCCAGCAGCTTAGGGGACAGTCGATGGGCCGGGGAGCTGTTTTTT
v_call: TRBV11-2; j_call: TRBJ1-2; clone_size: NA; d_call: TRBD1; cdr3_aa: CASSSQQGAGYGYTF; cdr3_nt: TGTGCCAGCAGCTCCCAACAGGGGGCCGGCTATGGCTACACCTTC
v_call: TRBV6-2/TRBV6-3; j_call: TRBJ2-3; clone_size: few; d_call: NA; cdr3_aa: CASSPATSDTQYF; cdr3_nt: TGTGCCAGCAGTCCGGCCACTTCGGATACGCAGTATTTT
v_call: TRBV12-3/TRBV12-4; j_call: TRBJ2-2; clone_size: many; d_call: NA; cdr3_aa: CASSLRTGFTRELFF; cdr3_nt: TGTGCCAGCAGTCTAAGAACAGGGTTTACCCGGGAGCTGTTTTTT